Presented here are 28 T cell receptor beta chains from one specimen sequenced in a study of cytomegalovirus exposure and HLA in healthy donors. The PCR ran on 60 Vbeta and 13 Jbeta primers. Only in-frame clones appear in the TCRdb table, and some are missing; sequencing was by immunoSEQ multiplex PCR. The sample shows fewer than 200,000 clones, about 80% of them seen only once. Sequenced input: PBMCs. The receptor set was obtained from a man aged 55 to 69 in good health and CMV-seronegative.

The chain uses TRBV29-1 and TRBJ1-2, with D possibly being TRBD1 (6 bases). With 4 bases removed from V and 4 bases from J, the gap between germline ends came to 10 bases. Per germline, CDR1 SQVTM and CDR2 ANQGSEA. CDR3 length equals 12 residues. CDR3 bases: TGCAGCGTTGGGGCAGGGGCCTATGGCTACACCTTC. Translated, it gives CSVGAGAYGYTF.

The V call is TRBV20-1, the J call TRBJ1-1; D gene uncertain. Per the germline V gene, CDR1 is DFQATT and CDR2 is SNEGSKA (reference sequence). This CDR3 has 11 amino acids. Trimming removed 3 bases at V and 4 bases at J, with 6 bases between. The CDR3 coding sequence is TGCAGTGCTAGCGAGGGCACTGAAGCTTTCTTT. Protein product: CSASEGTEAFF.

CDR3 nucleotides: TGCGCCAGCAGCCAAGATACGGATGAGCAGTTCTTC. Its protein is CASSQDTDEQFF. The V gene is TRBV4-3, the J gene TRBJ2-1; D uncertain. Trimming pared 0 bases from V and 8 bases from J, leaving 5 bases between. Per the germline V gene, CDR1 is LGHNA and CDR2 is YSLEER. This CDR3 spans 12 amino acids.

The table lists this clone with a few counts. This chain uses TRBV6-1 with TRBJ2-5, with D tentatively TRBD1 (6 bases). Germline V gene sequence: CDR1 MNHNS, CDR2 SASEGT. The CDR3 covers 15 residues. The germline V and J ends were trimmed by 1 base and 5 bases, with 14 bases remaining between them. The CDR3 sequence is CASSEGGGTRETQYF. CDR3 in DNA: TGTGCCAGCAGTGAAGGAGGGGGTACTCGGGAGACCCAGTACTTC.

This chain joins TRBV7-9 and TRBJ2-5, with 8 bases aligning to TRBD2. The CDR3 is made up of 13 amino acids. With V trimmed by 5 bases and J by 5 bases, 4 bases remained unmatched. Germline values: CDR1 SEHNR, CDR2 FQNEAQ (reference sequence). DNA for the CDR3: TGTGCCAGCAGCCTCTCGGGGGGGGAGACCCAGTACTTC. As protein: CASSLSGGETQYF.

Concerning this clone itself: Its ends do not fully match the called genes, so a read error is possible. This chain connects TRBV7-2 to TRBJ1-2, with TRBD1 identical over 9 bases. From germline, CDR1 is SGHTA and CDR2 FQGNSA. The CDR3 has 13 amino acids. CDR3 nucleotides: TGTGCCAGCAGATCGACAGGGGGGTATGGCTACCCCTTC. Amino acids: CASRSTGGYGYPF.

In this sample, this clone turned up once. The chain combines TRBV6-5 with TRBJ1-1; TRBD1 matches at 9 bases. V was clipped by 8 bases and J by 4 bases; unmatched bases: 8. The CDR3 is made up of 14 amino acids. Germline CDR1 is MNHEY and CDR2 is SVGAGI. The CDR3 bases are TGTGCCAGCTTCGGGACAGGGTGGCGCACTGAAGCTTTCTTT. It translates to CASFGTGWRTEAFF.

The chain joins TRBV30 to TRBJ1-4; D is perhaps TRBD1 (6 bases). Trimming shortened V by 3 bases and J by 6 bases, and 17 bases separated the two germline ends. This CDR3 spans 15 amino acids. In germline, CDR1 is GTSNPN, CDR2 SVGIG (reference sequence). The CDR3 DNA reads TGTGCCTGGAGGGAGTGGGGGGGGCCGGATGAAAAACTGTTTTTT. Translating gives CAWREWGGPDEKLFF.

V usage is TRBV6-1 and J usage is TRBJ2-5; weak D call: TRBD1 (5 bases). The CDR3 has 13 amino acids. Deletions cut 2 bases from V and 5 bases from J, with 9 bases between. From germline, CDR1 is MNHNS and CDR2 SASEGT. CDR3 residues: CASSENPGETQYF. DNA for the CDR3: TGTGCCAGCAGTGAAAACCCAGGGGAGACCCAGTACTTC.

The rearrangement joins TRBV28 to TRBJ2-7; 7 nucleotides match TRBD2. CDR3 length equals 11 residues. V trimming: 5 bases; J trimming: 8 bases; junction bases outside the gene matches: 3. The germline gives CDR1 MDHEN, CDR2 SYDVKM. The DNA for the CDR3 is TGTGCCAGCAGTCTCGGGACTAAGCAGTACTTC. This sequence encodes CASSLGTKQYF.

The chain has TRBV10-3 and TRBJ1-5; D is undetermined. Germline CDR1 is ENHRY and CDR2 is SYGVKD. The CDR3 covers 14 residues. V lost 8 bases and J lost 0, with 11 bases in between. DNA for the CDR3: TGTGCCATCGCTCCTCGGGATAGCAATCAGCCCCAGCATTTT. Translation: CAIAPRDSNQPQHF.

The CDR3 region has the DNA TGTGCCAGCAGTGACGACAGGGGGCATGGCTACACCTTC. It translates to CASSDDRGHGYTF. The chain links TRBV6-1 to TRBJ1-2, with 10 positions matching TRBD1. This CDR3 is built from 13 residues. V lost 3 bases and J lost 6; bases outside the gene matches: 1. Germline-derived CDR1 and CDR2 are MNHNS and SASEGT.

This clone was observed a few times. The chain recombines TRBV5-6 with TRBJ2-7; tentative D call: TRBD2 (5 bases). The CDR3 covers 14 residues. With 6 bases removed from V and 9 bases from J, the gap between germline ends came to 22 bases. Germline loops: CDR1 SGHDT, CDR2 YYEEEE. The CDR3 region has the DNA TGTGCCAGCAACGCACTTACCGCTCAAGGAGGGCAGTACTTC. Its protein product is CASNALTAQGGQYF.

The CDR3 nucleotides read TGTGCCAGCTCACCACCGTTGACACCAAATAATGAAAAACTGTTTTTT. Its protein product is CASSPPLTPNNEKLFF. The J gene is TRBJ1-4, the V gene TRBV18; D is ambiguous. Germline V gene lookup returns CDR1 KGHSH and CDR2 LQKENI. The CDR3 has 16 residues. Trimming took off 0 bases at V and 4 bases at J, with 12 bases between the two ends.

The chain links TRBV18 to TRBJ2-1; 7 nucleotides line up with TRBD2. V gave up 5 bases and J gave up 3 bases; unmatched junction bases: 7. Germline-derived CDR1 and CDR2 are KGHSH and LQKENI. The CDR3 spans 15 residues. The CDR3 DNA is TGTGCCAGCTCAGCCCCCGGGACTATCTACAATGAGCAGTTCTTC. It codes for CASSAPGTIYNEQFF.

The CDR3 nucleotides are TGTGCCAGCAGCTTAGGAGTCTACGAGCAGTACTTC. Protein product: CASSLGVYEQYF. J is TRBJ2-5 and V is TRBV7-9, with no clear D. The J call could be wrong; TRBJ2-7 is a better fit for the DNA end. This CDR3 region has 12 residues. From germline, CDR1 is SEHNR and CDR2 FQNEAQ (reference sequence).

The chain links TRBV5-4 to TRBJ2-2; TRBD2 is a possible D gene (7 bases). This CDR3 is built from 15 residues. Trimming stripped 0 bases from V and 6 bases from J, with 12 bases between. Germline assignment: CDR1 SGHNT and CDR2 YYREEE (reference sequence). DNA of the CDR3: TGTGCCAGCAGCTTGGTCAGGGGAGGGGCCGGGGAGCTGTTTTTT. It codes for CASSLVRGGAGELFF. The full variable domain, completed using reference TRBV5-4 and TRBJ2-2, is ETGVTQSPTHLIKTRGQQVTLRCSSQSGHNTVSWYQQALGQGPQFIFQYYREEENGRGNFPPRFSGLQFPNYSSELNVNALELDDSALYLCASSLVRGGAGELFFGEGSRLTVL.

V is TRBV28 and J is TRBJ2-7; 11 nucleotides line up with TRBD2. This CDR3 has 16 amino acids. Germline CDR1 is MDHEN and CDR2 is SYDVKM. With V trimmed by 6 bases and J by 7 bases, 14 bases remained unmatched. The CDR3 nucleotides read TGTGCCAGCAGCGAAAATCCGGGACTAGCGGCGTCTGAGCAGTACTTC. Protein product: CASSENPGLAASEQYF.

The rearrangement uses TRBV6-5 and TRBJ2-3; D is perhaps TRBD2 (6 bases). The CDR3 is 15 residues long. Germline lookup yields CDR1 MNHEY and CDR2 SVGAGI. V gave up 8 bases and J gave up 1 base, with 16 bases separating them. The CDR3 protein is CASSSRGGGTDTQYF. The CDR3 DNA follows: TGTGCCAGCTCCTCACGGGGCGGGGGCACAGATACGCAGTATTTT.

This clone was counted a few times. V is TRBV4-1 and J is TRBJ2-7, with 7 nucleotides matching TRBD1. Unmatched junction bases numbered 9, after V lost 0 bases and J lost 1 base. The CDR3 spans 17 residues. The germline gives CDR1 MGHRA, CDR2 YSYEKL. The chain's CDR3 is CASSQDETDRRSYEQYF. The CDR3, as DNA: TGCGCCAGCAGCCAAGATGAAACGGACAGGCGTTCCTACGAGCAGTACTTC.

CDR3 nucleotides: TGTGCCAGCAGCTTACGGGAGGCGGGAGATACGCAGTATTTT. This encodes CASSLREAGDTQYF. The V gene is TRBV7-7, the J gene TRBJ2-3; 7 bases fit TRBD2. V was pared by 2 bases and J by 5 bases, with 4 bases of the junction left unmatched. The CDR3 spans 14 residues. Germline lookup yields CDR1 SSHAT and CDR2 FNYEAQ (reference sequence).

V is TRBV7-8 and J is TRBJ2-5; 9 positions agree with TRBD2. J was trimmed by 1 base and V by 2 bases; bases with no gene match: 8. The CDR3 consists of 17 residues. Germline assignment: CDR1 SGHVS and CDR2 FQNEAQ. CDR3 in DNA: TGTGCCAGCAGCTTATATTCGGCGGGGGGGCCCCAAGAGACCCAGTACTTC. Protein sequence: CASSLYSAGGPQETQYF.

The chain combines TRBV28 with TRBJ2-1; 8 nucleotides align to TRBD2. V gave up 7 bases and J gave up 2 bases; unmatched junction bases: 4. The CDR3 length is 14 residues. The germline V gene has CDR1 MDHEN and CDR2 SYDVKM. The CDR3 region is CASISGGTYNEQFF. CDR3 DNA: TGTGCCAGCATTTCGGGAGGGACCTACAATGAGCAGTTCTTC. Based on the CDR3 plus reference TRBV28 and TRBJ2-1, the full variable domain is DVKVTQSSRYLVKRTGEKVFLECVQDMDHENMFWYRQDPGLGLRLIYFSYDVKMKEKGDIPEGYSVSREKKERFSLILESASTNQTSMYLCASISGGTYNEQFFGPGTRLTVL.

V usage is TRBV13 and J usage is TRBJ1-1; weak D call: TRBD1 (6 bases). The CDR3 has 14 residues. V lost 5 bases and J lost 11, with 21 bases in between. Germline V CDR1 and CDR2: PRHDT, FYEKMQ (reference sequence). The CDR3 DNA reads TGTGCCAGCAGCCCCAGCCAGAGGGGGGGCTTGGCTTTCTTT. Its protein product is CASSPSQRGGLAFF.

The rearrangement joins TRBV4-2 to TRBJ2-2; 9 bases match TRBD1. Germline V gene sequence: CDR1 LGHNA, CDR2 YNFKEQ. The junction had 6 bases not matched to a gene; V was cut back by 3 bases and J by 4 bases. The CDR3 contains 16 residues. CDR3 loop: CASSQAGQGSTGELFF. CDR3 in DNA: TGTGCCAGCAGCCAGGCCGGACAGGGGAGCACCGGGGAGCTGTTTTTT.

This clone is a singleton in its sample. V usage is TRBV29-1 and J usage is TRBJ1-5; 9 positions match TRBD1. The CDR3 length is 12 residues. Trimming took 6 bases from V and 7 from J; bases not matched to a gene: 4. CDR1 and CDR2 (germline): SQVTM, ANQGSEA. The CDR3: CSVQGANQPQHF. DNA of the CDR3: TGCAGCGTACAGGGGGCAAACCAGCCCCAGCATTTT.

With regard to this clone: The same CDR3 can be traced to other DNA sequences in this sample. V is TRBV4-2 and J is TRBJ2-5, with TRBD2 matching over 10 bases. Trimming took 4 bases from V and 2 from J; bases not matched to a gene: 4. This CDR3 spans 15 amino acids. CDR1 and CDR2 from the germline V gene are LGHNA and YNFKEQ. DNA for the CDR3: TGTGCCAGCAGCCCGACTAGCGGGCAACAAGAGACCCAGTACTTC. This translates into CASSPTSGQQETQYF.

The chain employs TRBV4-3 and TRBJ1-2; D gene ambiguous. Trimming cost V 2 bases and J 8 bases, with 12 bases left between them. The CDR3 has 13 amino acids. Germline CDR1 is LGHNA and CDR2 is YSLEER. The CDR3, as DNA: TGCGCCAGCAGCCAAATCCCTACCGGGGGCTACACCTTC. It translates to CASSQIPTGGYTF.